Each of the 16 T cell receptor beta chains below was sequenced from the same sample in a study of regulatory T cells in long-lasting Graves disease (dated by TCRdb to 2020 to 2023). The library was produced with multiplex PCR. The data were produced on an Illumina HiSeq 4000. CDR3 regions were amplified by Arm-PCR with iRepertoire HTBI primers to construct TCR beta libraries. TCRdb reprocessing: public reads trimmed at Q25 with fastp, clones called with MiXCR, in-frame beta chains kept. A single entry per CDR3 protein holds the most common genes and DNA from its merged rows. The sample data list approximately 690,000 distinct CDR3 sequences, and 30% of these were observed just once. Under 50% of the sample lies in the top ten. The sample's time point label, decoded: persistent/refractory GD, antithyroid drugs over 5 years with positive TRAb. For both TCR sequencing and RNA sequencing, RNA was extracted from PBMCs using TRIzol.

The source material was peripheral blood mononuclear cells (PBMCs), sampled when the disease was refractory, from a patient treated with antithyroid drugs. All receptors come from a female donor with Graves disease.

The V gene is TRBV5-1, the J gene TRBJ2-5; the D gene is possibly TRBD2 (6 bases). The CDR3 runs 14 residues. Per the germline V gene, CDR1 is SGHRS and CDR2 is YFSETQ. The V gene lost 4 bases and the J gene lost 2 bases, with 12 bases spanning the gap. Written as DNA, the CDR3 is TGCGCCAGCAGCATGGGGACTGTACAAGAGACCCAGTACTTC. The encoded protein is CASSMGTVQETQYF.

This clonotype was observed at least ten times. V usage is TRBV27 and J usage is TRBJ1-4; 7 bases fit TRBD1. The CDR3 is 14 residues long. Losses at the gene ends were 5 bases for V and 7 bases for J; bases not matched to a gene: 7. Per the germline V gene, CDR1 is MNHEY and CDR2 is SMNVEV (reference sequence). The chain's CDR3 is CASSPDRQGEKLFF. The DNA of the CDR3 is TGTGCCAGCAGTCCAGACCGACAGGGTGAAAAACTGTTTTTT. Supplemented by reference TRBV27 and TRBJ1-4, the full variable domain reads EAQVTQNPRYLITVTGKKLTVTCSQNMNHEYMSWYRQDPGLGLRQIYYSMNVEVTDKGDVPEGYKVSRKEKRNFPLILESPSPNQTSLYFCASSPDRQGEKLFFGSGTQLSVL.

The V gene is TRBV5-1, the J gene TRBJ2-2; D is perhaps TRBD2 (6 bases). Trimming removed 1 base at V and 5 bases at J, with 18 bases between. This CDR3 comprises 17 residues. In germline, CDR1 is SGHRS, CDR2 YFSETQ. The CDR3, as DNA: TGCGCCAGCAGCTTGAAACGGGAGACAACGGTTACCGGGGAGCTGTTTTTT. Translated: CASSLKRETTVTGELFF.

This clonotype was counted between two and nine times. V usage is TRBV28 and J usage is TRBJ1-2; the D is unclear. V was shortened by 1 base and J by 2 bases, with 11 bases between the two germline ends. The CDR3 extends over 15 amino acids. Per germline, CDR1 MDHEN and CDR2 SYDVKM. The CDR3 protein is CASSLFSRRNYGYTF. The CDR3 DNA reads as TGTGCCAGCAGTTTATTCTCCCGGAGAAACTATGGCTACACCTTC.

V gene TRBV2 combines with J gene TRBJ1-2; possible D gene TRBD1, 6 bases. The CDR3 loop spans 12 amino acids. Trimming cost V 7 bases and J 8 bases, with 14 bases left between them. Germline CDR1 reads SNHLY; CDR2 reads FYNNEI. This chain's CDR3 is CASTPDRWGYTF. The CDR3 DNA reads TGTGCCAGCACCCCGGACAGATGGGGCTACACCTTC. The complete variable domain, with remaining parts taken from reference TRBV2 and TRBJ1-2, reads EPEVTQTPSHQVTQMGQEVILRCVPISNHLYFYWYRQILGQKVEFLVSFYNNEISEKSEIFDDQFSVERPDGSNFTLKIRSTKLEDSAMYFCASTPDRWGYTFGSGTRLTVV.

The V and J genes are TRBV27 and TRBJ2-7, with 7 positions matching TRBD2. J gave up 6 bases and V 4 bases, and 6 bases lay outside the gene matches. Per germline, CDR1 MNHEY and CDR2 SMNVEV (reference sequence). CDR3 length: 13 amino acids. The CDR3 spells CASSSRVAGEQYF. The CDR3 nucleotides read TGTGCCAGCAGTTCCAGGGTAGCGGGCGAGCAGTACTTC.

The V and J genes are TRBV11-2 and TRBJ2-3; 7 positions match TRBD2. The V gene's germline CDR1 is SGHAT and CDR2 FQNNGV. There are 14 residues in the CDR3. Trimming removed 5 bases from V and 3 bases from J; junction bases left unmatched: 5. The DNA of the CDR3 is TGTGCCAGCAGCCGCGGGGAGGGAACAGATACGCAGTATTTT. Its translation is CASSRGEGTDTQYF.

The V gene is TRBV3-1, the J gene TRBJ1-4; no reliable D call. V lost 5 bases, J lost 3 bases, and 7 bases lay in between. In germline, CDR1 is LGHDT, CDR2 YNNKEL (reference sequence). The CDR3 spans 13 residues. CDR3 bases: TGTGCCAGCAGCGACCGTCCTAATGAAAAACTGTTTTTT. It specifies CASSDRPNEKLFF.

The chain couples TRBV5-1 to TRBJ2-5; D is undetermined. Per germline, CDR1 SGHRS and CDR2 YFSETQ. V was cut by 0 bases and J by 5 bases, with 8 bases left in between. This CDR3 has 13 amino acids. The CDR3 protein is CASSLVLMETQYF. The CDR3 DNA is TGCGCCAGCAGCTTGGTTTTGATGGAGACCCAGTACTTC.

The rearrangement joins TRBV28 to TRBJ2-1; tentatively, D is TRBD2 (7 bases). The CDR3 loop spans 14 amino acids. Germline V gives CDR1 MDHEN, CDR2 SYDVKM. V dropped 6 bases and J dropped 8 bases, with 17 bases sitting between them. CDR3: CASRYTGRVDEQFF. In DNA, the CDR3 is TGTGCCAGCAGGTACACAGGGAGGGTTGATGAGCAGTTCTTC.

This clonotype has more than one count but fewer than ten. The rearrangement links TRBV27 to TRBJ2-5, with D perhaps TRBD1 or TRBD2 (6 bases each). Judging by the DNA end, TRBJ2-7 fits better; the J call may be wrong. The CDR3 spans 14 residues. Germline V gene lookup returns CDR1 MNHEY and CDR2 SMNVEV (reference sequence). The CDR3 loop reads CASTPGAGKDEQYF. The CDR3 DNA reads as TGTGCCAGCACTCCGGGGGCAGGGAAAGACGAGCAGTACTTC.

This clonotype occurred a few times. The rearrangement uses TRBV5-1 and TRBJ2-7, with 7 nucleotides matching TRBD2. V gave up 0 bases and J gave up 8 bases; unmatched junction bases: 14. Germline loops: CDR1 SGHRS, CDR2 YFSETQ. CDR3 length equals 16 residues. CDR3 region: CASSLGDSAWGTKQYF. The CDR3 nucleotides are TGCGCCAGCAGCTTGGGTGACAGCGCCTGGGGGACTAAGCAGTACTTC. Drawing the rest from reference TRBV5-1 and TRBJ2-7, the complete variable domain is KAGVTQTPRYLIKTRGQQVTLSCSPISGHRSVSWYQQTPGQGLQFLFEYFSETQRNKGNFPGRFSGRQFSNSRSEMNVSTLELGDSALYLCASSLGDSAWGTKQYFGPGTRLTVT.

This clonotype was detected only a few times. The J gene is TRBJ2-5, the V gene TRBV30; D possibly matches TRBD1 or TRBD2 (5 bases each). The CDR3 loop spans 11 amino acids. Trimming took off 5 bases at V and 3 bases at J, with 7 bases between the two ends. Germline V gene data show CDR1 as GTSNPN and CDR2 as SVGIG (reference sequence). CDR3 residues: CAWGTEETQYF. The DNA of the CDR3 is TGTGCCTGGGGGACCGAAGAGACCCAGTACTTC.

In DNA form, the CDR3 reads TGTGCCAGCAGATACGGGACAGATAGCAATCAGCCCCAGCATTTT. This encodes CASRYGTDSNQPQHF. The chain employs TRBV12-3 or TRBV12-4 and TRBJ1-5; 7 nucleotides align to TRBD1. The CDR3 is 15 amino acids. Trimming removed 6 bases from V and 0 bases from J; junction bases left unmatched: 5.

This chain uses TRBV5-1 with TRBJ1-2; D might be TRBD1 (5 bases). Looked up from germline, CDR1 is SGHRS and CDR2 is YFSETQ. The length of the CDR3 is 14 residues. V dropped 0 bases and J dropped 8 bases, with 14 bases sitting between them. CDR3 DNA sequence: TGCGCCAGCAGCTTGGAAGGGCAGGGAGGAGGCTACACCTTC. It codes for CASSLEGQGGGYTF.

This clonotype was seen more than once but under ten times. This chain uses TRBV6-1 with TRBJ1-2; D is ambiguous. This CDR3 region has 15 residues. CDR1 and CDR2 from the germline V gene are MNHNS and SASEGT. Deletions cut 5 bases from V and 5 bases from J, with 18 bases between. This chain's CDR3 is CASSNTRTGLYGYTF. The CDR3 DNA reads TGTGCCAGCAGTAATACTCGCACCGGTCTTTATGGCTACACCTTC.